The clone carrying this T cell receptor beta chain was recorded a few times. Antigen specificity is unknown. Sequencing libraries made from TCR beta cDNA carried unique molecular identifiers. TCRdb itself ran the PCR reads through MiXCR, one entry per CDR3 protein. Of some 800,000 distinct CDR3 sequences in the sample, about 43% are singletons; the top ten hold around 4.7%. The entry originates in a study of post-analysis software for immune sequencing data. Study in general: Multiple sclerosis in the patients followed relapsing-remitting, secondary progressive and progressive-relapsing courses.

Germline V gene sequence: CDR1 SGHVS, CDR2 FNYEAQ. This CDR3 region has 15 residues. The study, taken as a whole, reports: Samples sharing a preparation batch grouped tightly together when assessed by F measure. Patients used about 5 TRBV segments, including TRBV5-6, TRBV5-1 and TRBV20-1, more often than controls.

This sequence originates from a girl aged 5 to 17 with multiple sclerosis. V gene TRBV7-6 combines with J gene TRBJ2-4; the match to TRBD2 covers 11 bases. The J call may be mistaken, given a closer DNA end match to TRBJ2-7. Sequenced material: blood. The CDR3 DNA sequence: TGTGCCAGCAGCCCTTTAGCGGGAGGGAGCCACGAGCAGTACTTC. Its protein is CASSPLAGGSHEQYF.